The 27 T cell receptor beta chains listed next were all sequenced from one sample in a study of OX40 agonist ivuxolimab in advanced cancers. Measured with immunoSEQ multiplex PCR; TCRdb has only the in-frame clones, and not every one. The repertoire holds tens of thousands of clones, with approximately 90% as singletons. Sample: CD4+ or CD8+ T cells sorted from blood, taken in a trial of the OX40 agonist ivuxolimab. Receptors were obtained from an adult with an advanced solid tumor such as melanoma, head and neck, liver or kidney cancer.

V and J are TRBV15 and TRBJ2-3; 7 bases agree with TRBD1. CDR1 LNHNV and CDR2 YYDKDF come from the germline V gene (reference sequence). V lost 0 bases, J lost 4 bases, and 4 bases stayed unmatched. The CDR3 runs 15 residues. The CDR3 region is CATSRDGQGADTQYF. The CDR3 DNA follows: TGTGCCACCAGCAGAGATGGTCAGGGGGCAGATACGCAGTATTTT.

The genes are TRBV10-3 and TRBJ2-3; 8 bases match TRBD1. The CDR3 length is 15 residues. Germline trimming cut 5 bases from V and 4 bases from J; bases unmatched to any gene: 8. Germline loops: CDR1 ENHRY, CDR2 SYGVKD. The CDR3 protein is CAISQTGEGSDTQYF. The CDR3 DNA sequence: TGTGCCATCAGTCAGACAGGGGAAGGATCAGATACGCAGTATTTT.

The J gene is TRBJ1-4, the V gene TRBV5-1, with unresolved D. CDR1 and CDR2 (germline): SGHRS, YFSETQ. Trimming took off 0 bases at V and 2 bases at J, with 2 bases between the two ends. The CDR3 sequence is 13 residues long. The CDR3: CASSLVTNEKLFF. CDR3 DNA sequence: TGCGCCAGCAGCTTGGTCACTAATGAAAAACTGTTTTTT.

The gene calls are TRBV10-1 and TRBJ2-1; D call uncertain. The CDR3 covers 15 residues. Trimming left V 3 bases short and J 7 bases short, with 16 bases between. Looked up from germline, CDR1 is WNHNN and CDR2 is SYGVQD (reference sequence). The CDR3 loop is CASSEPETLGNEQFF. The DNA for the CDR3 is TGCGCCAGCAGTGAACCAGAAACCCTGGGAAATGAGCAGTTCTTC.

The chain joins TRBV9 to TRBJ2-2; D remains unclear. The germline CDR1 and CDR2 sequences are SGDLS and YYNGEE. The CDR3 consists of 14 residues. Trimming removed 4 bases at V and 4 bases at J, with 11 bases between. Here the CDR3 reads CASSFRPLTGELFF. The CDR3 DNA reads TGTGCCAGCAGCTTTAGACCCCTCACCGGGGAGCTGTTTTTT.

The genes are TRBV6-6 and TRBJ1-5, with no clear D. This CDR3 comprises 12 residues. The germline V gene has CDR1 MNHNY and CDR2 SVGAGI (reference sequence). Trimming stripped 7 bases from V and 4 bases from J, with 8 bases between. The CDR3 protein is CASTRGNQPQHF. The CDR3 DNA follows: TGTGCCAGCACTCGAGGGAATCAGCCCCAGCATTTT.

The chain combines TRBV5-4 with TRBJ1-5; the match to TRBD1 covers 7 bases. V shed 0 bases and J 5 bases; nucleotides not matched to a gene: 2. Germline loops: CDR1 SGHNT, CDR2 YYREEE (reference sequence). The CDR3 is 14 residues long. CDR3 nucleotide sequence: TGTGCCAGCAGCTTGGACAGGGGCGATCAGCCCCAGCATTTT. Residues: CASSLDRGDQPQHF.

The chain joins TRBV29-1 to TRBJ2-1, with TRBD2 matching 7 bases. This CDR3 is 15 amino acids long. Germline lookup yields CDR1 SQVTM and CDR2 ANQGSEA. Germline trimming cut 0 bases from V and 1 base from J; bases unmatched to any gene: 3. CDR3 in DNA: TGCAGCGTTGAAGAAGGAGCGGGGTCCTACAATGAGCAGTTCTTC. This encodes CSVEEGAGSYNEQFF.

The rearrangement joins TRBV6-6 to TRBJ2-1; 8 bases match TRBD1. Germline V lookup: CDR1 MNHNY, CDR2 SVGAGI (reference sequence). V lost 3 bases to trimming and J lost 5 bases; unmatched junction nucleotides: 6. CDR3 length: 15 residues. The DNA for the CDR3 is TGTGCCAGCAGTTATAGAGGGACAGGAGACAATGAGCAGTTCTTC. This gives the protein CASSYRGTGDNEQFF.

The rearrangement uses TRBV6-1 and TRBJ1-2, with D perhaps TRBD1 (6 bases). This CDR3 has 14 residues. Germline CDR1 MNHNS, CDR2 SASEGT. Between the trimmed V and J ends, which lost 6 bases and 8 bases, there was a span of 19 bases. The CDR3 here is CASSATRGPKGYTF. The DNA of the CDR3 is TGTGCCAGCAGCGCCACCCGGGGGCCAAAGGGCTACACCTTC.

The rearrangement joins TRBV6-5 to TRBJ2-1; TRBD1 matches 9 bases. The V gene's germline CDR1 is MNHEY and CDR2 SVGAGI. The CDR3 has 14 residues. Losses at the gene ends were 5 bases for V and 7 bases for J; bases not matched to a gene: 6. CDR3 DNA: TGTGCCAGCAGTGACAGACAGGGGGGGAATGAGCAGTTCTTC. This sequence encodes CASSDRQGGNEQFF.

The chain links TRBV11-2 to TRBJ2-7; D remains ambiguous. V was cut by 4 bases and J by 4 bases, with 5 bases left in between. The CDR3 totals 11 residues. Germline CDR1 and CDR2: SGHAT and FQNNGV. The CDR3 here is CASSSWYEQYF. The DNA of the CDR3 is TGTGCCAGCAGCTCCTGGTACGAGCAGTACTTC.

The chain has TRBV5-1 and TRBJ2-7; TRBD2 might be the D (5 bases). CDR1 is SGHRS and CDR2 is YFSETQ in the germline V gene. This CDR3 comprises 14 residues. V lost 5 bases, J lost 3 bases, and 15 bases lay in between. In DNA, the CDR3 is TGCGCCAGCAGTTTCGGGCGGGTGATCTACGAGCAGTACTTC. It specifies CASSFGRVIYEQYF.

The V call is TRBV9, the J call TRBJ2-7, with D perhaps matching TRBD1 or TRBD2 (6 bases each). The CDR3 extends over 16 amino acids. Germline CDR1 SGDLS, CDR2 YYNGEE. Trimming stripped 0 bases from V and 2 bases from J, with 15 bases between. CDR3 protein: CASSVGGDTGAYEQYF. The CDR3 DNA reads TGTGCCAGCAGCGTAGGAGGGGACACGGGAGCCTACGAGCAGTACTTC. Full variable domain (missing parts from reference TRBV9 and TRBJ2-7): DSGVTQTPKHLITATGQRVTLRCSPRSGDLSVYWYQQSLDQGLQFLIQYYNGEERAKGNILERFSAQQFPDLHSELNLSSLELGDSALYFCASSVGGDTGAYEQYFGPGTRLTVT.

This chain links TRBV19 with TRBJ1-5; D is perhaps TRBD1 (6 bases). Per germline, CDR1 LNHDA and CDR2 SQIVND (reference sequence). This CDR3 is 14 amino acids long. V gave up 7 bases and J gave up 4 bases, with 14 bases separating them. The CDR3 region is CASTFGGHNQPQHF. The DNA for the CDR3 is TGTGCCAGTACGTTCGGGGGGCATAATCAGCCCCAGCATTTT. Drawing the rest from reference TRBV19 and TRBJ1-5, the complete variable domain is DGGITQSPKYLFRKEGQNVTLSCEQNLNHDAMYWYRQDPGQGLRLIYYSQIVNDFQKGDIAEGYSVSREKKESFPLTVTSAQKNPTAFYLCASTFGGHNQPQHFGDGTRLSIL.

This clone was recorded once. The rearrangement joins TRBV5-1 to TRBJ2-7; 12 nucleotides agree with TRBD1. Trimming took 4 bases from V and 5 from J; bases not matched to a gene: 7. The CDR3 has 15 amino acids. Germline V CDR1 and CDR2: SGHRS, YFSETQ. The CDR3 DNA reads TGCGCCAGCAGCACACTCGGGACAGGGGGCCACGAGCAGTACTTC. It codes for CASSTLGTGGHEQYF.

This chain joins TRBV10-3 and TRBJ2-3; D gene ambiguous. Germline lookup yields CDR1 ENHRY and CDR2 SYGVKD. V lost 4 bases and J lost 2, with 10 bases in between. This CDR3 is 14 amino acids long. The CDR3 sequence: CAISGMDPTDTQYF. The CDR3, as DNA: TGTGCCATCAGTGGAATGGACCCCACAGATACGCAGTATTTT.

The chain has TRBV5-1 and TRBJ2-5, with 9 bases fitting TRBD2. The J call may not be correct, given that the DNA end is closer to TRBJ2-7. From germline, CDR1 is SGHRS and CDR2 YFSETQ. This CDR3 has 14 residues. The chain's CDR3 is CASSPSGASYEQYF. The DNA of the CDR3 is TGCGCCAGCAGCCCTAGCGGGGCCTCCTACGAGCAGTACTTC.

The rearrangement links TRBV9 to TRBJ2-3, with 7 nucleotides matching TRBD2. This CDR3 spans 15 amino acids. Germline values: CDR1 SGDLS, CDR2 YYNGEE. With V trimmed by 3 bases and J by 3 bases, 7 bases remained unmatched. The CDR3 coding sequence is TGTGCCAGCAGCGCCACCCCAGCGGGAACAGATACGCAGTATTTT. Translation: CASSATPAGTDTQYF.

The CDR3 here is CASSRDGMSYEQYF. CDR3 coding DNA: TGTGCCAGCAGCCGGGACGGAATGTCCTACGAGCAGTACTTC. V gene TRBV6-1 combines with J gene TRBJ2-7; D may be TRBD1 or TRBD2 (5 bases each). Trimming stripped 6 bases from V and 1 base from J, with 13 bases between. CDR1 is MNHNS, CDR2 SASEGT, per germline. The CDR3 contains 14 residues.

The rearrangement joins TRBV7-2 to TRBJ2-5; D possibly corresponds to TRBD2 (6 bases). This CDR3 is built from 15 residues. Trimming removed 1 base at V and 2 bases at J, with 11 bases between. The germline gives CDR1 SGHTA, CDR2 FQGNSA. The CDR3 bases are TGTGCCAGCAGCTTAGAGGGAGCGGGTCAAGAGACCCAGTACTTC. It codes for CASSLEGAGQETQYF.

Here the CDR3 reads CASSLIAYNEQFF. The CDR3 DNA follows: TGTGCCAGCAGTTTAATTGCTTACAATGAGCAGTTCTTC. The chain has TRBV28 and TRBJ2-1; no firm D call. Trimming left V 2 bases short and J 4 bases short, with 6 bases between. Germline lookup yields CDR1 MDHEN and CDR2 SYDVKM. The CDR3 spans 13 residues. Filled out from reference TRBV28 and TRBJ2-1, the complete variable domain reads DVKVTQSSRYLVKRTGEKVFLECVQDMDHENMFWYRQDPGLGLRLIYFSYDVKMKEKGDIPEGYSVSREKKERFSLILESASTNQTSMYLCASSLIAYNEQFFGPGTRLTVL.

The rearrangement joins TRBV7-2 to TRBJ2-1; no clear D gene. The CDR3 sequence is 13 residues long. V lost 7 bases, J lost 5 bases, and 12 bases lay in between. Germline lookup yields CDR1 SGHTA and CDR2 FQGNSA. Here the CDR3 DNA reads TGTGCCAGCAAGCAGCGTACAAACAATGAGCAGTTCTTC. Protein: CASKQRTNNEQFF.

Here the CDR3 DNA reads TGTGCCTGGAGCAGACTTCTACATCCTCGCACAGATACGCAGTATTTT. Its translation: CAWSRLLHPRTDTQYF. V and J are TRBV30 and TRBJ2-3; D uncertain. CDR3 length: 16 amino acids. CDR1 GTSNPN and CDR2 SVGIG come from the germline V gene (reference sequence). Trimming shortened V by 3 bases and J by 1 base, and 17 bases separated the two germline ends.

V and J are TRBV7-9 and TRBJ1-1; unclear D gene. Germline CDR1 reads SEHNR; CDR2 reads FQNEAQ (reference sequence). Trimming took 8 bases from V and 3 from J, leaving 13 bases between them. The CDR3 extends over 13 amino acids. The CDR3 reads CASGQVGDTEAFF. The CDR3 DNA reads TGTGCCAGCGGGCAGGTCGGTGACACTGAAGCTTTCTTT.

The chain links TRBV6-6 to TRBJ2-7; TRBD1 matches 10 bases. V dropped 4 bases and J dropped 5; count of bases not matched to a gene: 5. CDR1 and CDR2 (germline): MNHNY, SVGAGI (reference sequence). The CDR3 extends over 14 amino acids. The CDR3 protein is CASSLGQGVHEQYF. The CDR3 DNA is TGTGCCAGCAGTTTAGGACAGGGGGTACACGAGCAGTACTTC.

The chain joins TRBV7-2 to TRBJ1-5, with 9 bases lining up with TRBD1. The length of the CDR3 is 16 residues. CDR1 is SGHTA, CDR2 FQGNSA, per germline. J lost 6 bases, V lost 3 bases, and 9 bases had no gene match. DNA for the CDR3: TGTGCCAGCAGCTTCTCCGGGACAGGGACCGGTCAGCCCCAGCATTTT. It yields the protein CASSFSGTGTGQPQHF. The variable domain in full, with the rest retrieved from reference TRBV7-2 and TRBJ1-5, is GAGVSQSPSNKVTEKGKDVELRCDPISGHTALYWYRQSLGQGLEFLIYFQGNSAPDKSGLPSDRFSAERTGGSVSTLTIQRTQQEDSAVYLCASSFSGTGTGQPQHFGDGTRLSIL.